This T cell receptor (beta chain) was found in a study of T cell responses to AZD1222 COVID-19 vaccine. Notes on this clone: Its matching antigen is unknown.

Data came from immunoSEQ multiplex PCR; TCRdb stores just in-frame clones and leaves some out. The table records approximately 120,000 clones, approximately 85% of them present only once. V shed 4 bases and J shed 0 bases, with 15 bases lying between them. The length of the CDR3 is 16 residues. In germline, CDR1 is LNHDA, CDR2 SQIVND (reference sequence). Whether given at about 4 or about 12 weeks, second doses were pooled. General observations from the study: Baseline seropositivity characterized only a handful of AZD1222 recipients. Donors in the cohort were predominantly white British and more often female, and clonal diversity was possibly underestimated. Among vaccine-associated CD4 TCRs, coverage spanned spike, with dominance at 160-218 and 743-854.

The material was peripheral blood, obtained 28 days after the second AZD1222 dose. The TCR comes from an adult who received the AZD1222 COVID-19 vaccine. The V and J genes are TRBV19 and TRBJ1-2, with D perhaps TRBD1 (5 bases). CDR3 protein: CASSNLRDRANYGYTF. In nucleotides, the CDR3 is TGTGCCAGTAGTAACCTCCGGGACCGAGCTAACTATGGCTACACCTTC.